Given below is one T cell receptor beta chain in context. This clonotype turned up a few times. Its antigen remains undetermined. No much larger clone exists at a distance of one base, and base qualities are not known. This sample is part of a study of early T cells in non-severe SARS-CoV-2 infection (dated by TCRdb to the early 2020s). For context, the study as a whole: Bulk RNA from unsorted whole blood was used for TCR sequencing, so alpha and beta chains could not be paired.

Overall study results and their limits: VDJdb matching was skewed toward anti-spike CD8 responses, so virus-specific expansions were likely underestimated and private and CD4 specificities were missed.

The library relied on 5' RACE. Sequencing took place on a NextSeq 500. In the TCR library protocol, unique molecular identifiers were attached to individual cDNA molecules to correct for PCR bias and sequencing error. Sequencing covered both TCR alpha and beta chains, and within each sample the abundances of alpha and beta sequences were tightly co-correlated. In the paper's pipeline: Decombinator V4 was used to perform V gene, J gene and CDR3 annotation of TCR sequences. TCRs were defined as expanded if a significant change between any two time points was detected under a Poisson model with p below 0.0001. TCR abundances were normalised to the total number of TCRs sequenced per sample and expressed as counts per million. MAIT TCRs were defined by TRAV1-2 paired with TRAJ12, TRAJ20 or TRAJ33, and iNKT TCRs by TRAV10 paired with TRAJ18. VDJdb, accessed 1 November 2021, was searched for CMV, EBV and SARS-CoV-2 annotated TCRs, with TCRs annotated for multiple antigens excluded. TCRdb reanalyzed the raw reads on its own, using fastp at Q25 for trimming and MiXCR for clone calling, and kept in-frame beta chains. When rows share a CDR3 protein, they turn into one entry using the most common DNA and genes. The V and J calls shown here were made by TCRdb, not taken from the authors' results. Across this sample there are some 80,000 distinct CDR3 sequences, with approximately 12% seen only once. In total, the top ten clones hold roughly 3.6% of the sample.

The study was a case-control design nested within a healthcare worker cohort in London, UK, with weekly nasopharyngeal swab PCR tests and blood sampling. Healthcare workers were recruited between 23 and 31 March 2020, during the week of the UK lockdown, and were followed weekly for up to 16 weeks. The CDR3 goes from the cysteine to the phenylalanine over 18 residues. Only the CDR3 part of the read is kept: 54 bases, read in frame from the first base. At the junction V is shortened by 4 bases and J by 3 bases; bases outside the gene matches: 13. The germline V gene (reference sequence) specifies LNHDA as CDR1 and SQIVND as CDR2.

The sequenced material came from whole blood. The chain employs TRBV19 and TRBJ2-1, and TRBD2 matches 9 of the central bases. This clonotype was sampled from an adult who was a healthcare worker with PCR-confirmed SARS-CoV-2 infection or an uninfected control (not recorded which). DNA sequence: TGTGCCAGTAGTAGGGGGGGATTAGGTAGCGGGAGCTACAATGAGCAGTTCTTC. This translates into CASSRGGLGSGSYNEQFF.